This TCR beta chain came from a study of OX40 agonist ivuxolimab in advanced cancers. About the research overall: In this cohort, patients received ivuxolimab, an agonistic anti-OX40 (CD134) antibody. Participants, roughly 80% male, averaged 60 years of age, ranging from roughly 23 to 90.

This CDR3 is built from 16 residues. CDR1 and CDR2 (germline): SGHTA, FQGNSA. V shed 5 bases and J shed 6 bases, with 19 bases lying between them. Sequenced by immunoSEQ multiplex PCR; TCRdb stores in-frame clones only, minus some. The repertoire holds tens of thousands of clones, 65% to 90% seen once, with 0.75% in the top ten. Points from the study as a whole: Still undetermined is the antigen specificity of the expanded peripheral T cells.

On this clone itself: As yet, its antigen is unknown.

The sequences come from CD4+ or CD8+ T cells sorted from blood, collected in a trial of the OX40 agonist ivuxolimab. The chain uses TRBV7-2 and TRBJ2-2; a possible D gene is TRBD1 (5 bases). The origin of this receptor is an adult with an advanced solid tumor such as melanoma, head and neck, liver or kidney cancer. This chain's CDR3 is CASSLGKRGWAGELFF. DNA for the CDR3: TGTGCCAGCAGCCTGGGAAAAAGGGGTTGGGCCGGGGAGCTGTTTTTT.